Sequencing of this T cell receptor beta chain was carried out in a study of beta chain features in type 1 diabetes (dated by TCRdb to the late 2010s). Some background on the complete study: Mean age, gender distribution, total cell number and subset yield did not differ between patients and healthy donors. A total of approximately 99,000,000 sorted cells were examined across all samples, and RNA yield correlated strongly with the number of cells per subset. In the study, recently diagnosed type 1 diabetes patients and matched healthy donors were compared on the TCRB repertoires of their sorted circulating CD4+ T cell subsets. Naive and central memory subsets were obtained from all 30 or so donors, but regulatory and stem cell-like memory subsets were isolated from only 8 patients and roughly eight healthy donors.

The junction shows trimming of 4 bases on V and 2 bases on J, and the gene matches do not reach 14 bases of it. For CDR1 and CDR2, the germline V gene lists LGHNA and YNFKEQ. The CDR3 has 19 amino acids, counting the end cysteine and phenylalanine. Only the CDR3 DNA stays, 57 bases, in frame from base 1. Of note for this clone: The specificity of this receptor is unknown. No per-base quality is available; no much larger clone lies one base away.

Each donor gave one peripheral blood draw, about 100 mL on average, collected into heparinised tubes. A BD FACSAria II was used to sort naive, central memory, regulatory and stem cell-like memory CD4+ T cells with a panel that included CD45RO, CCR7, CD25, CD127, CD95 and CD27. A purity above 95% was achieved for all sorted populations. Right away, PBMCs were isolated by Lymphoprep density gradient centrifugation and were stained directly, with no culture step. So that batch effects would be minimized, each experiment stained and sorted samples in pairs, pairing one healthy donor with one patient. The entire amount of isolated RNA was reverse transcribed using the High Capacity cDNA Reverse Transcription Kit, so the sequenced TCRB transcripts were expressed ones. Deep immunoSEQ sequencing was performed on naive, central memory and regulatory T cell samples, with an average of approximately 3.9 million total reads per sample. Sorted cells were lysed in RLT buffer and RNA was extracted with DNase-treated RNeasy Micro or Mini kits, depending on cell number. Each cell subset was processed on its own to prevent cross-contamination, while patient and healthy donor samples were processed together. The immunoSEQ multiplex PCR was used to amplify TCRB sequences from cDNA, generating 87-bp fragments that spanned the CDR3 region. Sequencing of the amplicons was performed on the Illumina HiSeq platform. The authors' analysis ran thus. PCR bias was corrected computationally using synthetic template baselines, and reads within Hamming distance 2 were collapsed, with unmergeable singletons discarded. Reads were aligned against IMGT to assign V, D and J genes, CDR3 length and insertions or deletions at six rearrangement sites. Within each subset, clonotype counts were normalized to sorted cell number, after which true diversity and Gini coefficients were computed with the tcR R package. The overlap coefficient, calculated on TCRB nucleotide sequences, was used to quantify repertoire sharing. This is the immuneACCESS table as TCRdb keeps it, with only in-frame sequences that have V and J called. A part of the clones is gone; compared with another copy, unresolved V genes explain less than half, and the rest is unexplained. From that table come the V and J calls and clone size; the DNA was used to work out D and trimming. Here the sample has about 40,000 clones; about two thirds occur a single time. Clones ranked in the top ten supply around 2% of the sample.

The study at large found these results: Sequencing cDNA rather than genomic DNA could over-represent highly expressing activated cells, although activation and CD3 levels did not differ between groups. PCR might favor shorter templates, but patient and control samples were amplified and corrected together, so any skew would affect both groups equally. Fewer insertions and more nucleotide deletions at VDJ recombination sites were observed in patients with type 1 diabetes, implying thymic rearrangement abnormalities. Type 1 diabetes patients showed a moderate but significant shortening of TCRB CDR3 length in all four CD4+ subsets. HLA sub-analyses involved small numbers of individuals, so any influence of HLA type on TCRB rearrangement remained unresolved. Naive, central memory and regulatory TCRB repertoires appeared to be more alike among patients than among healthy donors.

The source of this sequence is a woman aged 25 to 39 in good health. The chain uses TRBV4-2 and TRBJ2-1, with TRBD2 identical over 10 junction bases. Material: Tregs from blood. This specimen's cell subset or site label, per the study, means: regulatory CD4+ T cells. The CDR3 here reads CASSLRGSGRALPYNEQFF. The DNA sequence is as follows: TGTGCCAGCAGCCTCCGAGGAAGCGGGAGGGCCTTACCCTACAATGAGCAGTTCTTC.